The 20 T cell receptor beta chains given below trace back to one sample, sequenced in a study of beta chain features in type 1 diabetes. The entirety of the isolated RNA underwent reverse transcription, so expressed TCRB transcripts were sequenced. Libraries were prepared by immunoSEQ multiplex PCR; TCRdb keeps only in-frame clonotypes and omits some of them. The sample lists a few hundred thousand clones; about a fifth were seen once. Overall study results and limits: Across all four CD4+ subsets, people with type 1 diabetes showed modestly shorter TCRB CDR3s.

The antigens of these receptors remain unknown. Sequences were obtained from naive CD4+ T cells from blood. The origin of the receptors is a woman in her thirties or forties with type 1 diabetes.

The chain carries TRBV7-2 and TRBJ2-1, with no clear D. Germline V CDR1 and CDR2: SGHTA, FQGNSA. Trimming left V 5 bases short and J 8 bases short, with 16 bases between. This CDR3 is 14 amino acids long. CDR3 residues: CASSPGSAWDEQFF. The CDR3 DNA reads TGTGCCAGCAGCCCAGGTTCGGCATGGGATGAGCAGTTCTTC.

This chain links TRBV19 with TRBJ2-2, with 13 bases matching TRBD2. Germline lookup yields CDR1 LNHDA and CDR2 SQIVND (reference sequence). The CDR3 has 15 residues. The trim removed 8 bases at V and 1 base at J, leaving 1 base unmatched. CDR3 DNA: TGTGCCAGTGGACTAGCGGGAGTGAACACCGGGGAGCTGTTTTTT. Its translation: CASGLAGVNTGELFF.

This clone was counted only a few times. The V and J genes are TRBV5-1 and TRBJ1-1; D is ambiguous. Trimming removed 0 bases from V and 0 bases from J, with 3 bases in between. The length of the CDR3 is 13 residues. Germline values: CDR1 SGHRS, CDR2 YFSETQ. The CDR3 bases are TGCGCCAGCAGCTTGGGGCTGAACACTGAAGCTTTCTTT. Encoded protein: CASSLGLNTEAFF.

The V call is TRBV4-1, the J call TRBJ1-1; no firm D call. This CDR3 is 13 amino acids long. V lost 1 base and J lost 10, with 13 bases in between. Germline CDR1 and CDR2: MGHRA and YSYEKL. Here the CDR3 reads CASSQGEFTRAFF. The CDR3 region has the DNA TGCGCCAGCAGCCAAGGGGAGTTTACCCGAGCTTTCTTT.

This chain joins TRBV9 and TRBJ2-7, with TRBD1 matching 7 bases. Germline loops: CDR1 SGDLS, CDR2 YYNGEE. CDR3 length equals 16 residues. The J segment lost 6 bases and the V segment lost 0 bases, leaving 12 bases of the junction unmatched. The CDR3 sequence: CASSVGGWTGTGEQYF. As DNA, the CDR3 is TGTGCCAGCAGCGTAGGAGGCTGGACAGGAACGGGCGAGCAGTACTTC.

The chain is built from TRBV2 and TRBJ2-1; 7 bases are a match to TRBD2. The germline gives CDR1 SNHLY, CDR2 FYNNEI. The CDR3 is 15 residues long. V was pared by 5 bases and J by 4 bases, with 8 bases of the junction left unmatched. The CDR3 nucleotides read TGTGCCAGCAGTCCCAGCGGGATCTTATACAATGAGCAGTTCTTC. It yields the protein CASSPSGILYNEQFF. Full variable domain (rest looked up from reference TRBV2 and TRBJ2-1): EPEVTQTPSHQVTQMGQEVILRCVPISNHLYFYWYRQILGQKVEFLVSFYNNEISEKSEIFDDQFSVERPDGSNFTLKIRSTKLEDSAMYFCASSPSGILYNEQFFGPGTRLTVL.

About this clone: In the same sample, other DNA sequences code for this CDR3. The V and J genes are TRBV13 and TRBJ2-7; 10 positions match TRBD1. Germline CDR1 PRHDT, CDR2 FYEKMQ (reference sequence). The trim removed 5 bases at V and 3 bases at J, leaving 7 bases unmatched. The CDR3 spans 15 residues. CDR3 in DNA: TGTGCCAGCAGCCTGGGGGGACAGGGGTTCTACGAGCAGTACTTC. Amino acids: CASSLGGQGFYEQYF.

The chain has TRBV18 and TRBJ1-5; TRBD1 matches at 7 bases. This CDR3 is built from 13 residues. V trimming: 8 bases; J trimming: 9 bases; junction bases outside the gene matches: 10. Germline values: CDR1 KGHSH, CDR2 LQKENI. CDR3 bases: TGTGCCAGCAACCGGGACAGAGAATCGCCCCAGCATTTT. This translates into CASNRDRESPQHF.

The J gene is TRBJ2-7, the V gene TRBV7-3; D is possibly TRBD1 (5 bases). The CDR3 loop spans 14 amino acids. Germline lookup yields CDR1 SGHTA and CDR2 FQGTGA. V was clipped by 0 bases and J by 6 bases, with 12 bases between them. The CDR3: CASSLTKDRGEQYF. The CDR3 DNA reads TGTGCCAGCAGCTTAACGAAGGATAGGGGCGAGCAGTACTTC.

The chain combines TRBV7-6 with TRBJ1-2; tentatively, D is TRBD1 (6 bases). Germline V lookup: CDR1 SGHVS, CDR2 FNYEAQ. The CDR3 sequence is 15 residues long. V gave up 4 bases and J gave up 2 bases, with 14 bases separating them. CDR3 nucleotides: TGTGCCAGCAGCTCAGCGGGCAGGGGAAACTATGGCTACACCTTC. This sequence encodes CASSSAGRGNYGYTF.

The chain employs TRBV10-3 and TRBJ2-7, with D possibly matching TRBD1 (6 bases). The CDR3 covers 14 residues. V was clipped by 4 bases and J by 4 bases, with 14 bases between them. In germline, CDR1 is ENHRY, CDR2 SYGVKD. The DNA of the CDR3 is TGTGCCATCAGTGCCCCAGGGGTAAGGTACGAGCAGTACTTC. It translates to CAISAPGVRYEQYF.

This clone was counted once. V usage is TRBV2 and J usage is TRBJ2-6, with D perhaps TRBD2 (5 bases). Germline V gene sequence: CDR1 SNHLY, CDR2 FYNNEI. CDR3 length equals 15 residues. V lost 7 bases to trimming and J lost 4 bases, with 14 bases between them. The CDR3 here is CASTNGLPGANVLTF. The CDR3 DNA reads TGTGCCAGCACCAACGGACTCCCCGGGGCCAACGTCCTGACTTTC.

The V gene is TRBV4-3, the J gene TRBJ2-3; TRBD1 might be the D (6 bases). The germline V gene has CDR1 LGHNA and CDR2 YSLEER. This CDR3 contains 15 residues. V was cut by 0 bases and J by 0 bases, with 7 bases left in between. CDR3 region: CASSQEGGSTDTQYF. The CDR3 coding sequence is TGCGCCAGCAGCCAAGAAGGGGGAAGCACAGATACGCAGTATTTT.

J is TRBJ2-3 and V is TRBV28, with TRBD2 matching over 10 bases. CDR3 length: 14 amino acids. Losses at the gene ends were 5 bases for V and 5 bases for J; bases not matched to a gene: 4. The germline V gene encodes CDR1 MDHEN and CDR2 SYDVKM. CDR3 nucleotides: TGTGCCAGCAGTAGCGGGGGGGCTATAGATACGCAGTATTTT. Its protein product is CASSSGGAIDTQYF.

This clone was counted a few times. This chain joins TRBV5-1 and TRBJ1-4; D possibly corresponds to TRBD1 (6 bases). Trimming stripped 2 bases from V and 5 bases from J, with 19 bases between. CDR3 length: 17 residues. Germline-derived CDR1 and CDR2 are SGHRS and YFSETQ. This CDR3 is CASSFAQGPAMNEKLFF. Here the CDR3 DNA reads TGCGCCAGCAGCTTCGCACAGGGTCCCGCAATGAATGAAAAACTGTTTTTT.

The chain uses TRBV19 and TRBJ2-1; the D gene is possibly TRBD2 (6 bases). Germline V gene data show CDR1 as LNHDA and CDR2 as SQIVND (reference sequence). V was clipped by 4 bases and J by 6 bases, with 19 bases between them. The CDR3 consists of 16 residues. Here the CDR3 DNA reads TGTGCCAGTAGTACGCCGGAGGGCGCGGGGTTCAATGAGCAGTTCTTC. Amino acid sequence: CASSTPEGAGFNEQFF. The full variable domain, with the rest looked up from reference TRBV19 and TRBJ2-1, is DGGITQSPKYLFRKEGQNVTLSCEQNLNHDAMYWYRQDPGQGLRLIYYSQIVNDFQKGDIAEGYSVSREKKESFPLTVTSAQKNPTAFYLCASSTPEGAGFNEQFFGPGTRLTVL.

This clone was found a few times. The chain uses TRBV15 and TRBJ2-5; possibly TRBD1 for D (6 bases). The CDR3 has 14 residues. V was clipped by 3 bases and J by 4 bases, with 12 bases between them. Germline V gene sequence: CDR1 LNHNV, CDR2 YYDKDF (reference sequence). The CDR3 nucleotides read TGTGCCACCAGCAGGGACCCACAGGGAGAGACCCAGTACTTC. This gives the protein CATSRDPQGETQYF.

This clone appeared a few times. The chain joins TRBV4-1 to TRBJ1-5; unclear D gene. The ends were cut back, 1 base at V and 3 bases at J, with 22 bases in the middle. CDR3 length equals 19 residues. Germline CDR1 and CDR2: MGHRA and YSYEKL. The CDR3 loop reads CASSQATGQPEGSNQPQHF. CDR3 coding DNA: TGCGCCAGCAGCCAAGCAACTGGGCAGCCAGAGGGTTCCAATCAGCCCCAGCATTTT.

This chain links TRBV9 with TRBJ2-5; TRBD2 matches at 13 bases. The length of the CDR3 is 16 residues. V was pared by 4 bases and J by 5 bases, with 8 bases of the junction left unmatched. Germline CDR1 reads SGDLS; CDR2 reads YYNGEE. The CDR3 protein is CASSILAGGPGETQYF. CDR3 nucleotide sequence: TGTGCCAGCAGCATACTAGCGGGAGGGCCTGGTGAGACCCAGTACTTC.

V gene TRBV5-4 combines with J gene TRBJ2-1, with a weak D call TRBD2 (6 bases). Germline V gene sequence: CDR1 SGHNT, CDR2 YYREEE (reference sequence). Trimming took 2 bases from V and 0 from J, leaving 12 bases between them. This CDR3 contains 16 residues. The CDR3 DNA sequence: TGTGCCAGCAGCTTAGGCGGGGTTAGCTCCTACAATGAGCAGTTCTTC. This codes for CASSLGGVSSYNEQFF.